Following are 5 T cell receptor beta chains from one sample sequenced in a study of T-cell reconstitution after alpha-beta-depleted transplantation in children (dated by TCRdb to 2016 to 2017). Libraries were made using PCR. Sequencing used an Illumina HiSeq 2500. TCR library preparation used molecular barcoding, with unique molecular identifiers applied to normalize quantification of the TCRbeta repertoire. TCRdb reworked the public reads: Q25 trimming with fastp, MiXCR clone assembly, productive beta chains retained. Every distinct CDR3 protein forms one entry, paired with its most common genes and DNA. The sample profile shows around 300,000 distinct CDR3 sequences; about 9.9% of them were found once. The ten largest account for 20% to 25% of the sample. What this sample's treatment or condition label stands for: allogeneic hematopoietic cell transplantation with graft depleted of TCRalphabeta T cells and CD19 B cells.

This sample comprised peripheral blood, obtained 180 days after TCRalphabeta/CD19-depleted stem cell transplant. These receptors came from a male patient between 2 and 15 years old who had a stem cell transplant for chronic granulomatous disease, so the T cells may come from the graft donor.

This clonotype was observed many times. The chain recombines TRBV12-3 or TRBV12-4 with TRBJ1-1, with 8 bases matching TRBD1. The trim removed 7 bases at V and 3 bases at J, leaving 10 bases unmatched. The CDR3 runs to 15 residues. The CDR3 DNA reads as TGTGCCAGCAACGAGGACAGGGTTCGCGACACTGAAGCTTTCTTT. This translates into CASNEDRVRDTEAFF.

This clonotype was counted at least ten times. The V and J genes are TRBV28 and TRBJ1-1; 8 bases map to TRBD1. With V trimmed by 4 bases and J by 3 bases, 10 bases remained unmatched. This CDR3 is 16 amino acids long. Germline lookup yields CDR1 MDHEN and CDR2 SYDVKM. CDR3 amino acids: CASSSRPRQGYTEAFF. The CDR3 DNA follows: TGTGCCAGCAGTTCCCGCCCGCGACAGGGGTACACTGAAGCTTTCTTT.

Many counts were recorded for this clonotype. The chain recombines TRBV3-1 with TRBJ1-3; no firm D call. V was shortened by 1 base and J by 7 bases, with 2 bases between the two germline ends. The CDR3 length is 11 residues. In germline, CDR1 is LGHDT, CDR2 YNNKEL (reference sequence). CDR3 protein: CASSQANTIYF. The CDR3 DNA sequence: TGTGCCAGCAGCCAAGCGAACACCATATATTTT.

This clonotype showed up many times. This chain links TRBV20-1 with TRBJ2-2, with D possibly TRBD2 on 5 matching bases. Trimming removed 0 bases at V and 2 bases at J, with 10 bases between. The V gene's germline CDR1 is DFQATT and CDR2 SNEGSKA (reference sequence). This CDR3 comprises 15 residues. DNA of the CDR3: TGCAGTGCTAGAGATCTGGGGAGAAACACCGGGGAGCTGTTTTTT. Translating gives CSARDLGRNTGELFF.

The table lists this clonotype with many counts. This rearrangement joins TRBV12-3 or TRBV12-4 to TRBJ1-5, with 9 positions matching TRBD1. Unmatched junction bases numbered 9, after V lost 2 bases and J lost 4 bases. The CDR3 runs to 17 residues. This chain's CDR3 is CASSLNPGQGPNQPQHF. In DNA, the CDR3 is TGTGCCAGCAGTTTAAACCCGGGACAGGGACCGAATCAGCCCCAGCATTTT.